Listed below are T cell receptor beta chains from one sample, sequenced in a study of T cells in Graves' hyperthyroidism and ophthalmopathy. TCRdb re-called the multiplex PCR reads with MiXCR, one entry per CDR3 protein. The sample includes over 200,000 distinct CDR3 sequences, about a sixth of them seen just once. Sequencing input: blood. These TCRs come from a man aged 50-59 years with Graves' hyperthyroidism. Each CDR3 is given with its conserved first and last residue. The D gene is left open where the match is weak. Only some rows state a clone size, as once, few, many or a class for expanded clones.

D	size	V	J	DNA	CDR3
.	many	TRBV20-1	TRBJ2-1	TGCAGTGCTAGAACCCTTGGAGCCCGACTTTTAGAGCAGTTCTTC	CSARTLGARLLEQFF
TRBD2	many	TRBV7-3	TRBJ2-1	TGTGCCAGCAGCGGACTAGCGGGAGTAGGGAATGAGCAGTTCTTC	CASSGLAGVGNEQFF
.	.	TRBV6-1	TRBJ2-3	TGTGCCGATGGGCCTTTAGGCAGGTCCACAGATACGCAGTATTTT	CADGPLGRSTDTQYF
TRBD2	.	TRBV7-7	TRBJ2-2	TGTGCTAGCAGCTTAGGAGGACTAGCGGGAGACACCGGGGAGCTGTTTTTT	CASSLGGLAGDTGELFF
.	.	TRBV30	TRBJ1-4	TGTGCCTGGAGTGTGGGCGGCCCTAATGAAAAACTGTTTTTT	CAWSVGGPNEKLFF
.	few	TRBV6-2/TRBV6-3	TRBJ1-5	TGTGCCAGCAGTTCAGGGGATCAGCCCCAGCATTTT	CASSSGDQPQHF
.	few	TRBV5-1	TRBJ2-1	TGCGCCAGCAGCAAGGAGACAGACTACAATGAGCAGTTCTTC	CASSKETDYNEQFF
.	.	TRBV5-1	TRBJ2-1	TGCGCCAGCTTCGAGGGGGAGGGTTACAATGAGCAGTTCTTC	CASFEGEGYNEQFF
TRBD2	few	TRBV10-1	TRBJ2-3	TGCGCCAGCAGTGAGTCGCCTTTTAGGGAGGGATACACAGATACGCAGTATTTT	CASSESPFREGYTDTQYF
TRBD2	many	TRBV2	TRBJ2-7	TGTGCCAGCACCCGGACTAGCGCCTACGAGCAGTACTTC	CASTRTSAYEQYF
.	many	TRBV5-4	TRBJ1-1	TGTGCCAGCAGCTCGCGACTCGTGGGGAACACTGAAGCTTTCTTT	CASSSRLVGNTEAFF
.	many	TRBV28	TRBJ2-7	TGTGCCAGCAGTTTAGCCCTTAGGCAGACGAGCTCCTACGAGCAGTACTTC	CASSLALRQTSSYEQYF
.	many	TRBV3-1	TRBJ2-7	TGTGCCAGCAGCCACGGTTTCCACGAGCAGTACTTC	CASSHGFHEQYF
.	many	TRBV14	TRBJ2-5	TGTGCCAGCAGCCAAGGGGGAGCCCCCGAGACCCAGTACTTC	CASSQGGAPETQYF
.	many	TRBV19	TRBJ2-5	TGTGCCAGTAGTATATGGGGTGCGGGGGAGACCCAGTACTTC	CASSIWGAGETQYF
.	few	TRBV5-4	TRBJ2-7	TGTGCCAGCAGCTTTTCCGGGGGCGACGAGCAGTACTTC	CASSFSGGDEQYF
.	once	TRBV5-1	TRBJ2-6	TGCGCCAGCACCCTGGGGGGTGCTGGGGCCAACGTCCTGACTTTC	CASTLGGAGANVLTF
TRBD1	many	TRBV12-3/TRBV12-4	TRBJ1-1	TGTGCCAGCAGTGGGCCAGGGGGCACTGAAGCTTTCTTT	CASSGPGGTEAFF
TRBD1	few	TRBV5-1	TRBJ1-3	TGCGCCAGCAGCTTAGGTCGGACAGGCGGAAACACCATATATTTT	CASSLGRTGGNTIYF
.	many	TRBV5-5	TRBJ2-3	TGTGCCAGCAGCTTGAGCTCTAGCACAGATACGCAGTATTTT	CASSLSSSTDTQYF
TRBD2	few	TRBV30	TRBJ2-7	TGTGCCTGTACACAAAGGGAGGGGATGCAGCAGTACTTC	CACTQREGMQQYF
TRBD1	many	TRBV11-2	TRBJ1-5	TGTGCCAGCAGCTTGACAGGGGGCAATCAGCCCCAGCATTTT	CASSLTGGNQPQHF
TRBD1	.	TRBV18	TRBJ1-6	TGTGCCAGCTCACCTGGACAGGGTCAGAATTCACCCCTCCACTTT	CASSPGQGQNSPLHF
.	.	TRBV30	TRBJ1-5	TGTGCCTGGAGCCCCCTCCGGGGACCCGGGCAGCCCCAGCATTTT	CAWSPLRGPGQPQHF
.	few	TRBV7-9	TRBJ2-3	TGTGCCAGCAGCTCCCGCGGGGTTAGCACAGATACGCAGTATTTT	CASSSRGVSTDTQYF
.	few	TRBV4-2	TRBJ1-6	TGTGCCAGCAGCCAGACTACAGTCGCCGCGGGGTCACCCCTCCACTTT	CASSQTTVAAGSPLHF
TRBD2	many	TRBV6-1	TRBJ2-1	TGTGCCAGCAGTTCGCTAGCGGGAGAACTCGGGGCGAATGAGCAGTTCTTC	CASSSLAGELGANEQFF
TRBD1	many	TRBV28	TRBJ2-7	TGTGCCAGCAATGGACAGGGATCTTACGAGCAGTACTTC	CASNGQGSYEQYF
TRBD1	.	TRBV29-1	TRBJ2-5	TGCAGCGTTGACGGGGGACAGGGACGGGAGACCCAGTACTTC	CSVDGGQGRETQYF
.	many	TRBV11-2	TRBJ2-3	TGTGCCAGCAGAAATACCGGGACTCATACGCAGTATTTT	CASRNTGTHTQYF
TRBD1	many	TRBV28	TRBJ1-2	TGTGCCAGCAGAAGACAGGGAGAGTCCTATGGCTACACCTTC	CASRRQGESYGYTF
.	many	TRBV3-1	TRBJ2-3	TGTGCCAGCAGCCAAGATGAAAATACGCAGTATTTT	CASSQDENTQYF
.	.	TRBV20-1	TRBJ2-1	TGCAGTGCTACCGACTTGGGGGTAGCGGAAAATGAGCAGTTCTTC	CSATDLGVAENEQFF
TRBD2	few	TRBV6-2/TRBV6-3	TRBJ2-2	TGTGCCAGCACCCGTAGCGGGAGGGGGACCGGGGAGCTGTTTTTT	CASTRSGRGTGELFF
TRBD2	many	TRBV20-1	TRBJ2-1	TGCAGTGCTAGTGGGCTAGCGGACTACAATGAGCAGTTCTTC	CSASGLADYNEQFF
.	many	TRBV6-1	TRBJ2-6	TGTGCCAGCCGAAACTCTGGGGCCAACGTCCTGACTTTC	CASRNSGANVLTF
TRBD2	.	TRBV7-9	TRBJ2-1	TGTGCCAGCAGCCCCCCTAGCGGGAAAGCCTACAATGAGCAGTTCTTC	CASSPPSGKAYNEQFF
.	.	TRBV14	TRBJ2-1	TGTGCCAGCAGCCAGCTGGGCAGGATCCGTCGCAATGAGCAGTTCTTC	CASSQLGRIRRNEQFF
TRBD2	many	TRBV11-2	TRBJ2-1	TGTGCCAGCAATCCGACTAGCGGATACAATGAGCAGTTCTTC	CASNPTSGYNEQFF
.	.	TRBV27	TRBJ2-7	TGTGCCAGCAGTACCCCCGGGACCGCCCCCTACGAGCAGTACTTC	CASSTPGTAPYEQYF
TRBD1	few	TRBV6-9	TRBJ2-5	TGTGCCAGCAGTTATGTCAGGGGGCCTCGAGAGACCCAGTACTTC	CASSYVRGPRETQYF
.	.	TRBV14	TRBJ1-5	TGTGCCAGCAGCCCCCCCTCCTGGGACCGGAATCGGCCCCAGCATTTT	CASSPPSWDRNRPQHF
TRBD1	many	TRBV30	TRBJ2-3	TGTGCCTGGTCTACAGGGGGCAGGAATACGCAGTATTTT	CAWSTGGRNTQYF
TRBD2	many	TRBV28	TRBJ2-1	TGTGCCAGCAGCCGCACTAGCGGGAGCCCCGGGTGGAATGAGCAGTTCTTC	CASSRTSGSPGWNEQFF
.	many	TRBV20-1	TRBJ2-3	TGCAGTGCTAGTGGAGGGATAGTGGGAGATACGCAGTATTTT	CSASGGIVGDTQYF
.	few	TRBV5-1	TRBJ2-2	TGCGCCAGCAGCTTGTCCGGGAACACCGGGGAGCTGTCTTTT	CASSLSGNTGELSF
.	.	TRBV19	TRBJ2-7	TGTGCCAGTAGCAGGGCAGATAACTACGAGCAGTACTTC	CASSRADNYEQYF
.	many	TRBV2	TRBJ1-1	TGTGCCAGCAGTGAAAGGGCAGGGTATGCTGAAGCTTTCTTT	CASSERAGYAEAFF